A selection of T cell receptor beta chains follows, all from one sample in a study of cytomegalovirus exposure and HLA in healthy donors. Assay used: immunoSEQ multiplex PCR; TCRdb lists only in-frame clones, some missing. The table includes 150,000 to 200,000 clones, roughly 81% detected once. The sample comprised PBMCs. The receptors stem from a woman aged 25 to 39 in good health and CMV-seronegative. CDR3s include the opening cysteine and the closing phenylalanine or tryptophan. A D gene is named only where the DNA matches it firmly. Only some rows state a clone size, as once, few, many or a class for expanded clones.

j_call d_call v_call clone_size cdr3_nt cdr3_aa
TRBJ2-5 TRBD1 TRBV27 . TGTGCCAGCAGTTCCGCGACAGGGGATGAGCAAGAGACCCAGTACTTC CASSSATGDEQETQYF
TRBJ1-2 . TRBV9 once TGTGCCAGCAGCGTCAGGGAAGATTATGGCTACACCTTC CASSVREDYGYTF
TRBJ2-2 . TRBV27 . TGTGCCAGCAGTTTGCAGGGTAGGAGTCGGACCGGGGAGCTGTTTTTT CASSLQGRSRTGELFF
TRBJ2-7 . TRBV18 . TGTGCCAGCTCACCCCAGGAAGTTTACGAGCAGTACTTC CASSPQEVYEQYF
TRBJ2-2 TRBD2 TRBV11-2 . TGTGCCAGCAGCTTTCCTAGCGGGAGGGCCGCCGGGGAGCTGTTTTTT CASSFPSGRAAGELFF
TRBJ2-7 TRBD2 TRBV6-1 . TGTGCCAGCAGTGAAGGGGCTAGCGGGAGCTACGAGCAGTACTTC CASSEGASGSYEQYF
TRBJ2-2 . TRBV6-4 . TGTGCCAGCAGGGCTCTTGGCACCGGGGAGCTGTTTTTT CASRALGTGELFF
TRBJ2-6 . TRBV7-7 . TGTGCCAGCAGAGGGGGCGGGGACCGCCTGACTTTC CASRGGGDRLTF
TRBJ1-1 . TRBV7-8 . TGTGCCAGCAGCGTCCGGGACGGAGGGGTGCACACTGAAGCTTTCTTT CASSVRDGGVHTEAFF
TRBJ2-7 TRBD2 TRBV5-1 . TGCGCCAGCAGCTTAGCGGGAGGGTCCTACGAGCAGTACTTC CASSLAGGSYEQYF
TRBJ2-7 . TRBV9 . TGTGCCAGCAGCGTCGCAGGGGAATTAAGCTCCTACGAGCAGTACTTC CASSVAGELSSYEQYF
TRBJ2-7 . TRBV7-9 . TGTGCCAGCAGCTTAAGAGGATCCTACGAGCAGTACTTC CASSLRGSYEQYF
TRBJ1-4 TRBD1 TRBV5-1 . TGCGCCAGCAGCTTAACCACAGGGGCAACTAATGAAAAACTGTTTTTT CASSLTTGATNEKLFF
TRBJ2-1 . TRBV7-2 . TGTGCCAGCAGCTTACGTCGGGACTCCTACAATGAGCAGTTCTTC CASSLRRDSYNEQFF
TRBJ2-2 . TRBV5-1 . TGCGCCAGCAGCACCTCCGGGGGGCAAAACACCGGGGAGCTGTTTTTT CASSTSGGQNTGELFF
TRBJ1-5 TRBD1 TRBV7-2 . TGTGCCAGCAGGGGAGGGACAGGGGTGAATCAGCCCCAGCATTTT CASRGGTGVNQPQHF
TRBJ2-3 TRBD2 TRBV6-6 . TGTGCCAGCCTCGGACTAGCGGGGGGGATCGATACGCAGTATTTT CASLGLAGGIDTQYF
TRBJ2-5 TRBD2 TRBV19 . TGTGCCAGTAGTATTCTAGCGGGGGGCCAAGAGACCCAGTACTTC CASSILAGGQETQYF
TRBJ2-6 . TRBV5-1 . TGCGCCAGCAGGAGCTCTGGGGCCAACGTCCTGACTTTC CASRSSGANVLTF
TRBJ2-7 TRBD1 TRBV5-6 . TGTGCCAGCAGCTTGACAGGGGGCGAGCAGTACTTC CASSLTGGEQYF
TRBJ2-7 TRBD1 TRBV6-1 . TGTGCCAGCAGTGGCTCGGGGACAGGGTGGCCCTACGAGCAGTACTTC CASSGSGTGWPYEQYF
TRBJ2-5 TRBD1 TRBV5-1 . TGCGCCAGCAGCCCTTTACAGGGGGAGACCCAGTACTTC CASSPLQGETQYF
TRBJ2-7 TRBD1 TRBV30 once TGTGCCTGGAGTACTGTTAGACAGGGTCGACGCTACGAGCAGTACTTC CAWSTVRQGRRYEQYF
TRBJ2-3 TRBD2 TRBV4-1 . TGCGCCAGCAGCCAAGAACGAGGCGGCCCGCGGGGGGATACGCAGTATTTT CASSQERGGPRGDTQYF
TRBJ2-7 TRBD2 TRBV12-5 few TGTGCTAGTGGACCCCGGAGTAGCGGGTCCTACGAGCAGTACTTC CASGPRSSGSYEQYF
TRBJ1-1 . TRBV27 . TGTGCCAGCAGTTTTCGACAGAACACTGAAGCTTTCTTT CASSFRQNTEAFF
TRBJ1-5 TRBD1 TRBV19 . TGTGCCAGTACCCTTGGGCAGGGGGCTTATCAGCCCCAGCATTTT CASTLGQGAYQPQHF
TRBJ1-6 . TRBV2 . TGTGCCAGCGTTACCCTTGGGGAGGGTATCACCTATAATTCACCCCTCCACTTT CASVTLGEGITYNSPLHF
TRBJ2-1 TRBD2 TRBV19 . TGTGCCAGTAGTATCTTGGCGGGAGGCTTGGGGAATGAGCAGTTCTTC CASSILAGGLGNEQFF
TRBJ2-7 . TRBV6-5 . TGTGCCAGCAGTTACTCCCCGGACAATACCTACGAGCAGTACTTC CASSYSPDNTYEQYF
TRBJ1-5 TRBD1 TRBV19 . TGTGCCAGTAGTACAACCGACAGGGCCCGGAGCAATCAGCCCCAGCATTTT CASSTTDRARSNQPQHF
TRBJ1-2 . TRBV18 . TGTGCCAGCTCACCGGCAGGCTTTACCCACTATGGCTACACCTTC CASSPAGFTHYGYTF
TRBJ1-5 TRBD1 TRBV9 . TGTGCCAGCAGCGCAGACAGGGGGGCCGGGCAGCCCCAGCATTTT CASSADRGAGQPQHF
TRBJ2-1 . TRBV18 . TGTGCCAGCTCACCACCGGGACTTCCTAATGAGCAGTTCTTC CASSPPGLPNEQFF
TRBJ2-1 TRBD2 TRBV5-1 . TGCGCCAGCAGGATAGCGGGGGGGAATAACAATGAGCAGTTCTTC CASRIAGGNNNEQFF
TRBJ2-7 TRBD2 TRBV5-1 once TGCGCCAGCAGCTTGGCACTAGCGGGAGAGGACGAGCAGTACTTC CASSLALAGEDEQYF
TRBJ1-3 . TRBV19 . TGTGCCAGTAGCGTCCGGAGCTCTGGAAACACCATATATTTT CASSVRSSGNTIYF
TRBJ2-1 TRBD2 TRBV27 . TGTGCCAGCAGTTCGGGACTAGTGGGTTACAATGAGCAGTTCTTC CASSSGLVGYNEQFF
TRBJ2-7 TRBD1 TRBV30 . TGTGCCTGGAGTGGGACAGGGGGGGGTGTTTACGAGCAGTACTTC CAWSGTGGGVYEQYF
TRBJ2-3 . TRBV4-2 . TGTGCCAGCAGTCTACGGGGATCCGATACGCAGTATTTT CASSLRGSDTQYF
TRBJ2-7 TRBD2 TRBV14 . TGTGCCAGCAGCCAGGTCACTAGCGATGCCTACGAGCAGTACTTC CASSQVTSDAYEQYF
TRBJ1-1 TRBD1 TRBV5-1 . TGCGCCAGCAGCCCGGGCAGGGGGCGTGGGGCTGAAGCTTTCTTT CASSPGRGRGAEAFF
TRBJ2-5 . TRBV7-3 once TGTGCCAGCAGCAGGAAGGCGGGGGCCCAAGAGACCCAGTACTTC CASSRKAGAQETQYF
TRBJ2-2 TRBD1 TRBV4-2 . TGTGCCAGCAGCCAACCGGGACAGGGGACCGGGGAGCTGTTTTTT CASSQPGQGTGELFF
TRBJ1-3 . TRBV5-1 . TGCGCCAGCAGCGAGGTGGTTGTAGGGGCTGGAAACACCATATATTTT CASSEVVVGAGNTIYF
TRBJ2-1 . TRBV19 once TGTGCCAGTAGTATCGGCGGGCGGAATGAGCAGTTCTTC CASSIGGRNEQFF
TRBJ2-7 . TRBV2 few TGTGCCAGCGGGAAGGGAGCGGAGCAGTACTTC CASGKGAEQYF
TRBJ1-5 . TRBV18 . TGTGCCAGCTCACCCGACATCGGCGGGGGCAATCAGCCCCAGCATTTT CASSPDIGGGNQPQHF
TRBJ2-3 . TRBV4-1 . TGCGCCAGCAGCCCCCGACAGGGGAGGGGCACAGATACGCAGTATTTT CASSPRQGRGTDTQYF